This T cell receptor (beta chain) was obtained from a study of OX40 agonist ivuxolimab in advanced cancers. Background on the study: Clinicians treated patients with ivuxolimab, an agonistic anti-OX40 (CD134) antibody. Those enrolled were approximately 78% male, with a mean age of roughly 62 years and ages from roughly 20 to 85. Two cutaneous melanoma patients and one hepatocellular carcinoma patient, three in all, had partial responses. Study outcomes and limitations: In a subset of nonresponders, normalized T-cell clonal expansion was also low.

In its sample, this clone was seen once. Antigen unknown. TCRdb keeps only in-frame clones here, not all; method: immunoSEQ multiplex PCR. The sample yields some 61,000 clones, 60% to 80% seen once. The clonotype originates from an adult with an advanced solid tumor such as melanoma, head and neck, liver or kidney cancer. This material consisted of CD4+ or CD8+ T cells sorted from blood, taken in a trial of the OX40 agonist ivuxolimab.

The CDR3 loop is CASTAGLKDNSPLHF. The CDR3 DNA is TGTGCCAGCACGGCAGGTCTTAAGGATAATTCACCCCTCCACTTT. The chain has TRBV6-1 and TRBJ1-6, with D uncertain. With 7 bases removed from V and 5 bases from J, the gap between germline ends came to 15 bases. This CDR3 contains 15 residues. Per the germline V gene, CDR1 is MNHNS and CDR2 is SASEGT.